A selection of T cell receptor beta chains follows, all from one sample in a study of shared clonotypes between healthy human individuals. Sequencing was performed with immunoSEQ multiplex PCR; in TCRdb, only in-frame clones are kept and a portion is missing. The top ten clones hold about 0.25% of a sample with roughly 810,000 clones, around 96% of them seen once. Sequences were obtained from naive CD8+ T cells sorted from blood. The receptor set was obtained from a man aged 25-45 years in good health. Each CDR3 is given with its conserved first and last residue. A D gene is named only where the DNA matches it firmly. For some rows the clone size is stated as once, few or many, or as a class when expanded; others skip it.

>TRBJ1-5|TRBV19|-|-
CASNDRLGNQPQHF
TGTGCCAGTAACGACAGGTTGGGCAATCAGCCCCAGCATTTT
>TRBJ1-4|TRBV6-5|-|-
CASSPGQIRDEKLFF
TGTGCCAGCAGTCCCGGACAGATCCGTGATGAAAAACTGTTTTTT
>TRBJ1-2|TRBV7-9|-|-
CASSPEGENGYTF
TGTGCCAGCAGTCCAGAGGGGGAGAATGGCTACACCTTC
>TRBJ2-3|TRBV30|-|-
CACPIHEALDTQYF
TGTGCCTGCCCGATTCATGAGGCCTTAGATACGCAGTATTTT
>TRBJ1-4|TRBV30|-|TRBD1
CAWSGRGRFEKLFF
TGTGCCTGGAGTGGCAGGGGGCGGTTTGAAAAACTGTTTTTT
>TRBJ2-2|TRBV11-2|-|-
CASSPRGELFF
TGTGCCAGCAGCCCCCGCGGGGAGCTGTTTTTT
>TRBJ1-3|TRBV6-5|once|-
CASSYSPHYSGNTIYF
TGTGCCAGCAGTTACTCGCCTCATTACTCTGGAAACACCATATATTTT
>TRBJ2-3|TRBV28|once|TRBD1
CASSSATGGWDTQYF
TGTGCCAGCAGTTCGGCGACAGGGGGTTGGGATACGCAGTATTTT
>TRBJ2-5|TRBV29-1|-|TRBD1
CSVREGQGIQETQYF
TGCAGCGTTCGGGAGGGACAGGGGATACAAGAGACCCAGTACTTC
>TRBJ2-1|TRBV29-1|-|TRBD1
CSVEGRGNEQFF
TGCAGCGTTGAAGGCAGGGGGAATGAGCAGTTCTTC
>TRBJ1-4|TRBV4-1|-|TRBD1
CASSQSDRASEKLFF
TGCGCCAGCAGCCAAAGTGACAGGGCAAGCGAAAAACTGTTTTTT
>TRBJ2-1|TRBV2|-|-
CASRKPTISYNEQFF
TGTGCCAGCAGAAAACCTACGATTTCCTACAATGAGCAGTTCTTC
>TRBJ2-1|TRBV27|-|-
CASSLVPNYNEQFF
TGTGCCAGCAGTTTAGTCCCCAACTACAATGAGCAGTTCTTC
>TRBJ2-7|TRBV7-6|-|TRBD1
CASSPGTGYSYEQYF
TGTGCCAGCAGCCCCGGGACAGGGTATTCCTACGAGCAGTACTTC
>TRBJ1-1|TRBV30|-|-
CAWRRNTEAFF
TGTGCCTGGAGAAGGAACACTGAAGCTTTCTTT